A selection of T cell receptor beta chains follows, all from one sample in a study of shared T cell receptors in the human thymus. The protocol was immunoSEQ multiplex PCR, while the TCRdb copy is restricted to in-frame clones and leaves out a portion. The sample has approximately 730,000 clones; approximately 85% are singletons. These data were also filed under a second study, of human thymus T cells.

Sequencing was done on a sample of thymocytes. The receptors come from a girl under three years old with a congenital heart defect. The CDR3 runs from the conserved cysteine through the conserved F or W. The D gene is left open where the match is weak. Clone size appears in some rows only: once, few, many, or a class for an expanded clone.

j_gene | d_gene | len | abundance | v_gene | CDR3aa | CDR3nt
TRBJ1-1 | . | 13 | . | TRBV19 | CASSLRDQGEAFF | TGTGCCAGTAGTCTACGGGACCAGGGGGAAGCTTTCTTT
TRBJ2-7 | . | 13 | . | TRBV7-2 | CASSPPSAYEQYF | TGTGCCAGCAGTCCCCCGTCCGCCTACGAGCAGTACTTC
TRBJ2-2 | TRBD1 | 16 | . | TRBV6-1 | CASSGGQFTNTGELFF | TGTGCCAGCAGTGGGGGACAGTTTACGAACACCGGGGAGCTGTTTTTT
TRBJ2-3 | TRBD2 | 15 | few | TRBV7-6 | CASSPRRGLEDTQYF | TGTGCCAGCAGCCCTAGGAGGGGACTAGAAGATACGCAGTATTTT
TRBJ1-1 | TRBD1 | 16 | . | TRBV5-6 | CASKKDRGQLNTEAFF | TGTGCCAGCAAAAAGGATAGGGGGCAGCTGAACACTGAAGCTTTCTTT
TRBJ1-6 | TRBD1 | 14 | once | TRBV19 | CASTQGQLLSPLHF | TGTGCCAGTACCCAGGGACAGCTACTTTCACCCCTCCACTTT
TRBJ2-1 | TRBD2 | 17 | . | TRBV4-1 | CASSQERPGLAGGEQFF | TGCGCCAGCAGCCAAGAGAGGCCAGGTCTAGCGGGGGGTGAGCAGTTCTTC
TRBJ2-6 | TRBD1 | 19 | . | TRBV4-3 | CASSGQGSEKGVAPSVLTF | TGCGCCAGCAGCGGACAGGGCTCCGAGAAGGGGGTTGCTCCAAGCGTCCTGACTTTC
TRBJ1-5 | TRBD1 | 15 | once | TRBV28 | CASSLPWTGNQPQHF | TGTGCCAGCAGCCTACCCTGGACAGGGAATCAGCCCCAGCATTTT
TRBJ2-5 | TRBD2 | 16 | . | TRBV7-9 | CASSYTPASGEETQYF | TGTGCCAGCAGTTATACCCCCGCTAGCGGGGAAGAGACCCAGTACTTC
TRBJ1-2 | . | 14 | . | TRBV6-5 | CASSRQLTSYGYTF | TGTGCCAGCAGCAGACAGCTAACCAGCTATGGCTACACCTTC
TRBJ2-3 | TRBD2 | 17 | few | TRBV18 | CASSPLNYGGAGDTQYF | TGTGCCAGCTCACCACTCAATTACGGGGGGGCCGGAGATACGCAGTATTTT
TRBJ1-5 | . | 12 | . | TRBV28 | CAGRGDNQPQHF | TGTGCCGGTCGGGGGGACAATCAGCCCCAGCATTTT
TRBJ1-2 | . | 18 | . | TRBV4-3 | CASSQAAVTGLPFNGYTF | TGCGCCAGCAGCCAAGCCGCGGTGACAGGTTTGCCCTTCAATGGCTACACCTTC
TRBJ1-2 | . | 13 | few | TRBV4-3 | CASSQAGLVGYTF | TGCGCCAGCAGCCAAGCCGGTTTGGTTGGCTACACCTTC
TRBJ1-5 | . | 14 | . | TRBV6-1 | CASSHKEGYQPQHF | TGTGCCAGCAGCCACAAGGAGGGCTATCAGCCCCAGCATTTT
TRBJ1-2 | TRBD1 | 14 | . | TRBV13 | CASRQTGTIYGYTF | TGTGCCAGCAGACAGACAGGGACCATCTATGGCTACACCTTC
TRBJ1-2 | TRBD1 | 19 | . | TRBV4-3 | CASSLHRDRGLAGPYGYTF | TGCGCCAGCAGCCTCCACCGGGACAGGGGGCTTGCGGGCCCATATGGCTACACCTTC
TRBJ1-2 | . | 18 | . | TRBV14 | CASSQEDRHGPNPAGYTF | TGTGCCAGCAGCCAAGAAGACAGGCATGGACCAAATCCGGCTGGCTACACCTTC
TRBJ1-4 | . | 13 | . | TRBV6-1 | CASQVATNEKLFF | TGTGCCAGCCAGGTTGCAACTAATGAAAAACTGTTTTTT
TRBJ1-5 | . | 15 | . | TRBV11-2 | CASSLGGPEGLGQHF | TGTGCCAGCAGCTTAGGAGGGCCCGAGGGACTTGGCCAGCATTTT
TRBJ1-2 | TRBD1 | 13 | . | TRBV6-4 | CASSDSGQGGYTF | TGTGCCAGCAGTGACTCGGGACAGGGTGGCTACACCTTC
TRBJ2-5 | TRBD2 | 17 | once | TRBV7-9 | CASSLELAGMYQETQYF | TGTGCCAGCAGCTTAGAACTAGCGGGGATGTACCAAGAGACCCAGTACTTC
TRBJ1-1 | . | 20 | . | TRBV12-5 | CASGLGVKQGSQRMNTEAFF | TGTGCTAGTGGTTTGGGAGTTAAACAGGGAAGTCAACGCATGAACACTGAAGCTTTCTTT
TRBJ2-6 | TRBD2 | 18 | . | TRBV11-2 | CASSLRKASGSGANVLTF | TGTGCCAGCAGCTTGAGGAAGGCTAGCGGCTCTGGGGCCAACGTCCTGACTTTC
TRBJ1-2 | TRBD1 | 12 | . | TRBV29-1 | CSVDRGNYGYTF | TGCAGCGTTGACAGGGGGAACTATGGCTACACCTTC
TRBJ2-1 | TRBD1 | 16 | once | TRBV14 | CASSQEMRQGANEQFF | TGTGCCAGCAGCCAAGAAATGAGACAGGGGGCAAATGAGCAGTTCTTC
TRBJ2-5 | . | 11 | few | TRBV30 | CASRDLQTQYF | TGTGCCTCCAGGGATTTGCAAACCCAGTACTTC
TRBJ1-1 | . | 11 | . | TRBV20-1 | CSAKRGGEAFF | TGCAGTGCCAAGAGAGGAGGGGAAGCTTTCTTT
TRBJ1-2 | TRBD1 | 15 | . | TRBV25-1 | CASSWTGNRSYGYTF | TGTGCCAGCAGTTGGACAGGGAATAGAAGCTATGGCTACACCTTC
TRBJ1-1 | TRBD1 | 18 | . | TRBV16 | CASNPSGDRERWNTEAFF | TGTGCCAGCAACCCATCTGGGGACAGGGAAAGGTGGAACACTGAAGCTTTCTTT
TRBJ2-3 | TRBD1 | 15 | few | TRBV10-3 | CAISRDSHITDTQYF | TGTGCCATCAGTCGGGACAGTCATATCACAGATACGCAGTATTTT
TRBJ1-1 | . | 15 | . | TRBV10-3 | CAISDQATENTEAFF | TGTGCCATCAGTGACCAGGCGACAGAGAACACTGAAGCTTTCTTT
TRBJ1-2 | . | 15 | . | TRBV5-6 | CASSLRWTADYGYTF | TGTGCCAGCAGCTTGAGGTGGACAGCTGACTATGGCTACACCTTC
TRBJ1-6 | . | 16 | . | TRBV4-2 | CASSQEEGRYNSPLHF | TGTGCCAGCAGCCAAGAGGAGGGAAGGTATAATTCACCCCTCCACTTT
TRBJ1-2 | TRBD1 | 14 | . | TRBV6-5 | CASSPRTGFYGYTF | TGTGCCAGCAGTCCGCGGACAGGTTTCTATGGCTACACCTTC
TRBJ2-5 | TRBD1 | 16 | . | TRBV11-2 | CASSNPRGQGIKTQYF | TGTGCCAGCAGCAACCCTAGGGGACAGGGTATCAAGACCCAGTACTTC
TRBJ2-5 | TRBD2 | 22 | . | TRBV15 | CATSRAPLPGTSGKTYQETQYF | TGTGCCACCAGCAGAGCGCCCCTCCCTGGGACTAGCGGAAAAACGTACCAAGAGACCCAGTACTTC
TRBJ2-3 | TRBD2 | 16 | . | TRBV28 | CASSPLAGGRTDTQYF | TGTGCCAGCAGCCCCCTAGCGGGGGGGCGTACAGATACGCAGTATTTT
TRBJ1-2 | TRBD1 | 16 | . | TRBV5-4 | CASSLDVVRGPGGYTF | TGTGCCAGCAGCTTGGACGTCGTCAGGGGGCCAGGAGGCTACACCTTC
TRBJ1-1 | . | 19 | . | TRBV14 | CASSQDERREEIRDTEAFF | TGTGCCAGCAGCCAAGATGAACGAAGGGAGGAGATCCGGGACACTGAAGCTTTCTTT
TRBJ2-3 | TRBD2 | 15 | . | TRBV7-4 | CASSPSGGEGNTQYF | TGTGCCAGCAGCCCTAGCGGGGGGGAGGGGAATACGCAGTATTTT
TRBJ1-3 | TRBD1 | 19 | . | TRBV5-1 | CASSSPGQGNTDPGNTIYF | TGCGCCAGCAGCTCACCGGGACAGGGAAACACGGACCCTGGAAACACCATATATTTT
TRBJ1-2 | . | 14 | . | TRBV7-2 | CASSLPWTAYGYTF | TGTGCCAGCAGCTTACCTTGGACAGCCTATGGCTACACCTTC